One and the same sample provided the 5 T cell receptor beta chains below, sequenced in a study of graft-versus-host responses after intestinal transplantation. Antigen specificity for these receptors is unknown. TCRdb's table, derived via immunoSEQ multiplex PCR, lists solely in-frame clones and lacks some. Of more than 85,000 clones detected, roughly 93% appear once; the ten largest clones hold approximately 0.49%. Sample: unstimulated CD8+ T cells sorted from spleen or lymph node cells, taken before intestinal transplant. These receptors all stem from a human donor who received an intestinal transplant.

This sequence joins TRBV28 and TRBJ2-7; D is unclear. V lost 5 bases to trimming and J lost 4 bases, with 24 bases between them. CDR1 MDHEN and CDR2 SYDVKM come from the germline V gene. The CDR3 extends over 17 amino acids. CDR3 DNA: TGTGCCAGCAGTCCCTATTCCACCGCGGTAAAGCCATACGAGCAGTACTTC. It translates to CASSPYSTAVKPYEQYF. The full variable domain, rest sourced from reference TRBV28 and TRBJ2-7, is DVKVTQSSRYLVKRTGEKVFLECVQDMDHENMFWYRQDPGLGLRLIYFSYDVKMKEKGDIPEGYSVSREKKERFSLILESASTNQTSMYLCASSPYSTAVKPYEQYFGPGTRLTVT.

The chain uses TRBV13 and TRBJ2-7, with D perhaps matching TRBD1 or TRBD2 (5 bases each). Germline V gene sequence: CDR1 PRHDT, CDR2 FYEKMQ (reference sequence). CDR3 length: 15 amino acids. V gave up 1 base and J gave up 5 bases, with 15 bases separating them. CDR3 coding DNA: TGTGCCAGCAGCTTAGAAGTGAGAGGGACGCACGAGCAGTACTTC. Protein product: CASSLEVRGTHEQYF.

This chain uses TRBV29-1 with TRBJ2-7, with D perhaps matching TRBD1 or TRBD2 (5 bases each). Deletions cut 2 bases from V and 1 base from J, with 12 bases between. The length of the CDR3 is 14 residues. The germline gives CDR1 SQVTM, CDR2 ANQGSEA. For the CDR3, the DNA is TGCAGCGTTGAATTCCGGGACCAGTCCTACGAGCAGTACTTC. Translating it yields CSVEFRDQSYEQYF.

The rearrangement uses TRBV7-3 and TRBJ2-1; 8 bases match TRBD2. Germline-derived CDR1 and CDR2 are SGHTA and FQGTGA. CDR3 length equals 13 residues. The V and J ends lost 4 bases and 7 bases, in that order; junction bases with no gene match: 3. The chain's CDR3 is CASSYSSGNEQFF. In nucleotides, the CDR3 is TGTGCCAGCAGCTACTCTAGCGGGAATGAGCAGTTCTTC.

The CDR3 is CASSELDGGTDGYTF. Written as DNA, the CDR3 is TGCGCCAGCAGTGAGCTTGATGGGGGGACGGATGGCTACACCTTC. This chain connects TRBV10-2 to TRBJ1-2; tentative D call: TRBD1 (5 bases). Looked up from germline, CDR1 is WSHSY and CDR2 is SAAADI. Trimming cost V 2 bases and J 6 bases, with 16 bases left between them. The length of the CDR3 is 15 residues.